The present entry profiles one T cell receptor beta chain with its context. J was trimmed by 2 bases and V by 2 bases; bases with no gene match: 2. This CDR3 has 15 residues. Germline CDR1 and CDR2: SEHNR and FQNEAQ (reference sequence). The sample comes from a study of blood T cell repertoires in COVID-19. Study summary: The United States, Italy and Spain provided the acute and convalescent COVID-19 samples. The analysed material was cDNA or gDNA that came from T cells, B-cell-depleted T cells, or PBMCs.

As handled by the study authors: Estimates of nucleated cell counts were drawn from the amplification of reference gene primers. Only in-frame clones appear in the TCRdb table, and some are missing; sequencing was by immunoSEQ multiplex PCR. D and trimming come from the DNA, and the V and J calls and clone size come from that table. The data contain about 85,000 clones, approximately 90% of them singletons. The chain couples TRBV7-9 to TRBJ2-3; 9 bases agree with TRBD2. Sequencing was done on a sample of peripheral blood. This clonotype originated in a human donor with active COVID-19. The donor label of this sample is uncertain. The CDR3 bases are TGTGCCAGCAGCTTAACTAGCGGGTTCACAGATACGCAGTATTTT. It encodes CASSLTSGFTDTQYF.